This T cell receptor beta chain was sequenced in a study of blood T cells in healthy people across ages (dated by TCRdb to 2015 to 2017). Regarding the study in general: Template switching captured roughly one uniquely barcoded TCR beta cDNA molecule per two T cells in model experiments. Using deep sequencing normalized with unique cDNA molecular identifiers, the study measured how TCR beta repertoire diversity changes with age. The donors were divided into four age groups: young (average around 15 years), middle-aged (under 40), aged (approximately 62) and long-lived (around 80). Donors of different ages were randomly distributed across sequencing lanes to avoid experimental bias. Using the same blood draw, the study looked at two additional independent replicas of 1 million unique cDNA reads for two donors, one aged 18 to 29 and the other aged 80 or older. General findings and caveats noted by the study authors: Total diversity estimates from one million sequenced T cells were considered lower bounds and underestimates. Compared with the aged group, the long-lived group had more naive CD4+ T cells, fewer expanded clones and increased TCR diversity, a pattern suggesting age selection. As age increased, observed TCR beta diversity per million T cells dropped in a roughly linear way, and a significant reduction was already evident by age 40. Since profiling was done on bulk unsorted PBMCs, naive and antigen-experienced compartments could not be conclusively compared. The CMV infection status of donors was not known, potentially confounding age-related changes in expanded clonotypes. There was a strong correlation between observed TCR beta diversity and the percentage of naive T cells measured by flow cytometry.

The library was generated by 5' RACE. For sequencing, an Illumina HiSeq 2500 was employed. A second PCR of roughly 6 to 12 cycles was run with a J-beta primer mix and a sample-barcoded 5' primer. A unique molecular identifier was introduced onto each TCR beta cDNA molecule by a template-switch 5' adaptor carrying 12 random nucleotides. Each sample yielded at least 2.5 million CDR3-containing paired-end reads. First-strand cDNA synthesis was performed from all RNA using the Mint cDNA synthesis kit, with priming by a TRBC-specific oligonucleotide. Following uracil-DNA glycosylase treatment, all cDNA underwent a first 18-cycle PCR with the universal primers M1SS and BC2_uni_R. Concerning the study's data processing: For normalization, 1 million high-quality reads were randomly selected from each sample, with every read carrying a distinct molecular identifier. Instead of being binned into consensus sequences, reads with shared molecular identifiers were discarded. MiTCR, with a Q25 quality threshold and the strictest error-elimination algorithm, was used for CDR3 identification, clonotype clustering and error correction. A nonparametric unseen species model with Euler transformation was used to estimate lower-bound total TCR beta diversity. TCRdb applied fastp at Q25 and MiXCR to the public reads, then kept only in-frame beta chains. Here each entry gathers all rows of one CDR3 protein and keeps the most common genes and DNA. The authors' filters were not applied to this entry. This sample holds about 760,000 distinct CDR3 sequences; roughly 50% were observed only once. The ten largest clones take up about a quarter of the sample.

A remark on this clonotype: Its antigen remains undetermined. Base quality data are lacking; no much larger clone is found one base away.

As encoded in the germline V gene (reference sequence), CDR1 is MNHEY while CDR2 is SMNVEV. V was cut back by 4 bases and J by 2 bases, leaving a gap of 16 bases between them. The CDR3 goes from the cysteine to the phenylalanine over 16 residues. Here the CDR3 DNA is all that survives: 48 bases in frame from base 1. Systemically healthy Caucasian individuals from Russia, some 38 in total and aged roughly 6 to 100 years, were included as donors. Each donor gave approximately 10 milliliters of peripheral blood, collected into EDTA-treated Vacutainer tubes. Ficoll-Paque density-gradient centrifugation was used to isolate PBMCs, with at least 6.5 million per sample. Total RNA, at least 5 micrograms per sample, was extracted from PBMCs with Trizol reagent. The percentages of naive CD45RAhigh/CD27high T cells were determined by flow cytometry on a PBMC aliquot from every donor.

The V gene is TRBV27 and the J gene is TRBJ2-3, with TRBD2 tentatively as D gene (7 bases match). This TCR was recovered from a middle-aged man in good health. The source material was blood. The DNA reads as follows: TGTGCCAGCAGTTCAGGGGACTACCCTTTCACAGATACGCAGTATTTT. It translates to CASSSGDYPFTDTQYF.